This T cell receptor beta chain appears in the sequencing data of a study of blood T cell repertoires in COVID-19. Across the whole study: Nucleic acid was either cDNA or gDNA, and it came from T cells, B-cell-depleted T cells, or PBMCs.

TCRdb's copy holds only in-frame clones and misses some; the assay was immunoSEQ multiplex PCR. The sample contains a few hundred thousand clones, more than 85% of which appear only once. Residents of under 25 US areas, aged 18 to 89 years, made up the participants. In assigning cohorts, the study relied on participant-reported clinical history. Cohort 3 recovery required two negative PCRs, clearance, or symptom resolution. This CDR3 has 14 residues. Losses at the gene ends were 4 bases for V and 1 base for J; bases not matched to a gene: 2. The germline V gene has CDR1 SGHRS and CDR2 YFSETQ. This TCR derives from a woman aged 60 to 75 who had recovered from COVID-19. The sample was PBMCs or T cells enriched from blood (not recorded which). V and J are TRBV5-1 and TRBJ1-1; TRBD1 matches at 9 bases. The CDR3 DNA reads as TGCGCCAGCAGCCGGGACAGGGCGAACACTGAAGCTTTCTTT. Its translation: CASSRDRANTEAFF.